The 14 T cell receptor beta chains in this list originate from one sample, sequenced in a study of cytomegalovirus exposure and HLA in healthy donors. A multiplex PCR was run with 60 Vbeta primers and 13 Jbeta primers. Clones were sequenced by immunoSEQ multiplex PCR, and TCRdb holds only the in-frame ones, with some missing. The sample holds some 110,000 clones, roughly three quarters seen once. The sequencing sample was made of PBMCs. The source of these receptors is a woman aged 18-30 years in good health and CMV-seropositive.

This clone was observed a handful of times. V is TRBV11-1 and J is TRBJ2-2; D ambiguous. Germline V CDR1 and CDR2: SGHAT, FQDESV (reference sequence). V dropped 5 bases and J dropped 8 bases, with 9 bases sitting between them. The CDR3 loop spans 12 amino acids. The CDR3 region is CASSRHGGELFF. The CDR3 DNA reads TGTGCCAGCAGCAGACATGGGGGGGAGCTGTTTTTT.

The rearrangement uses TRBV6-5 and TRBJ2-5; a possible D gene is TRBD1 (5 bases). The CDR3 spans 15 residues. Germline V gene sequence: CDR1 MNHEY, CDR2 SVGAGI. Trimming shortened V by 5 bases and J by 4 bases, and 17 bases separated the two germline ends. As DNA, the CDR3 is TGTGCCAGCAGTCCCCAGGGCCTGGTGGGAGAGACCCAGTACTTC. Its protein product is CASSPQGLVGETQYF.

The rearrangement uses TRBV7-3 and TRBJ2-1; D might be TRBD2 (6 bases). Germline loops: CDR1 SGHTA, CDR2 FQGTGA. V was trimmed by 0 bases and J by 10 bases, leaving 16 bases between them. This CDR3 has 15 residues. CDR3 DNA: TGTGCCAGCAGCTTAACCCGGGAGAGCCCCGGAGAGCAGTTCTTC. Encoded protein: CASSLTRESPGEQFF.

This chain links TRBV10-2 with TRBJ2-1; 8 positions agree with TRBD1. With 6 bases clipped from V and 8 bases from J, the junction kept 12 bases outside the gene matches. Germline CDR1 and CDR2: WSHSY and SAAADI. The CDR3 has 15 residues. The CDR3 here is CASSYDRGSVYEQFF. The CDR3 bases are TGCGCCAGCAGCTACGACAGGGGTTCTGTTTATGAGCAGTTCTTC.

The rearrangement joins TRBV5-1 to TRBJ2-3; D call uncertain. CDR3 length: 12 amino acids. Germline CDR1 reads SGHRS; CDR2 reads YFSETQ. The germline V and J ends were trimmed by 3 bases and 1 base, with 3 bases remaining between them. CDR3 sequence (DNA): TGCGCCAGCAGCTCAGGCACAGATACGCAGTATTTT. Encoded protein: CASSSGTDTQYF.

On this clone itself: An end of the junction does not agree with germline; a read error may underlie this. This chain uses TRBV5-1 with TRBJ2-1; 7 bases fit TRBD2. This CDR3 has 15 residues. Germline V CDR1 and CDR2: SGHRS, YFSETQ. The CDR3 DNA follows: TGCGCCAGCAGCTTGGATTCTAGCGGATACACTGAGCAGTTCTTC. This codes for CASSLDSSGYTEQFF.

The CDR3 bases are TGTGCCAGCAGCTTAGCGTTGGGAGAACTCTCCTACGAGCAGTACTTC. It codes for CASSLALGELSYEQYF. This chain connects TRBV7-9 to TRBJ2-7; D is possibly TRBD2 (5 bases). The V gene lost 0 bases and the J gene lost 0 bases, with 12 bases spanning the gap. There are 16 residues in the CDR3. CDR1 is SEHNR and CDR2 is FQNEAQ in the germline V gene (reference sequence).

The chain uses TRBV5-4 and TRBJ2-7, with unresolved D. The CDR3 sequence is 15 residues long. CDR1 SGHNT and CDR2 YYREEE come from the germline V gene (reference sequence). The germline V and J ends were trimmed by 4 bases and 1 base, with 15 bases remaining between them. Written as DNA, the CDR3 is TGTGCCAGCAGCCTCCCCCCAGGATCTTCCTACGAGCAGTACTTC. This translates into CASSLPPGSSYEQYF.

This chain joins TRBV2 and TRBJ2-7, with D possibly matching TRBD1 (6 bases). The CDR3 runs 14 residues. Trimming removed 8 bases from V and 4 bases from J, with 18 bases in between. Germline-derived CDR1 and CDR2 are SNHLY and FYNNEI. Written as DNA, the CDR3 is TGTGCCAGCTCCGGGACAAGGGGCGAGTACGAGCAGTACTTC. Protein sequence: CASSGTRGEYEQYF.

V and J are TRBV6-5 and TRBJ1-4, with D hard to call. The germline gives CDR1 MNHEY, CDR2 SVGAGI. The CDR3 loop spans 14 amino acids. Trimming cost V 2 bases and J 7 bases, with 11 bases left between them. The CDR3 DNA is TGTGCCAGCAGTTACAGAGCGGGAGGTGAAAAACTGTTTTTT. Its protein product is CASSYRAGGEKLFF.

The V and J genes are TRBV25-1 and TRBJ2-7; perhaps TRBD2 as D (6 bases). V lost 5 bases to trimming and J lost 0 bases, with 11 bases between them. The CDR3 consists of 14 residues. Germline V gene sequence: CDR1 MGHDK, CDR2 SYGVNS. The CDR3 region is CASSKGGNSYEQYF. The CDR3 nucleotides are TGTGCCAGCAGTAAAGGCGGGAACTCCTACGAGCAGTACTTC.

This clone turned up a few times. The V and J genes are TRBV7-8 and TRBJ1-5, with 9 bases that match TRBD1. The CDR3 has 17 residues. CDR1 and CDR2 (germline): SGHVS, FQNEAQ. The trim removed 5 bases at V and 3 bases at J, leaving 11 bases unmatched. CDR3 protein: CASSERWDRDTNQPQHF. The CDR3 nucleotides read TGTGCCAGCAGCGAACGGTGGGACAGGGATACCAATCAGCCCCAGCATTTT.

The rearrangement joins TRBV7-3 to TRBJ1-6; D unclear. Trimming shortened V by 1 base and J by 4 bases, and 8 bases separated the two germline ends. CDR1 SGHTA and CDR2 FQGTGA come from the germline V gene. This CDR3 has 15 amino acids. The CDR3 DNA reads as TGTGCCAGCAGCTTAAGCGCCGGGTATAATTCACCCCTCCACTTT. Its translation is CASSLSAGYNSPLHF.

This clone was detected a few times. This chain uses TRBV6-1 with TRBJ1-2; 7 positions match TRBD1. CDR3 length: 15 residues. Trimming cost V 1 base and J 4 bases; bases outside gene matches: 6. The germline V gene encodes CDR1 MNHNS and CDR2 SASEGT. The CDR3 region is CASSEEGAHFYGYTF. CDR3 sequence (DNA): TGTGCCAGCAGTGAAGAGGGGGCGCATTTCTATGGCTACACCTTC.